This is a list of T cell receptor beta chains from one sample in a study of Ad26.COV2.S vaccination and SARS-CoV-2 variants. Assay: immunoSEQ multiplex PCR; the TCRdb copy retains only in-frame clones and omits some. The data hold about 400,000 clones, with about 89% observed a single time. The sample here was peripheral blood, taken in a trial of Ad26.COV2.S vaccine versus placebo. The receptor set was obtained from a person between 18 and 60 years old who received the Ad26.COV2.S COVID-19 vaccine or a placebo. The CDR3 runs from the conserved cysteine through the conserved F or W. A D gene is named only where the DNA matches it firmly. Clone size is not always given. Where it is, it says once, few, many or a class for expanded clones.

CDR3aa: CASNNIVLDTQYF
CDR3nt: TGTGCCAGCAACAACATAGTGTTAGATACGCAGTATTTT
d_gene: -
j_gene: TRBJ2-3
abundance: once
v_gene: TRBV2

CDR3aa: CASSQGPGQGALAKNIQYF
CDR3nt: TGCGCCAGCAGCCAAGGCCCGGGGCAGGGGGCCTTAGCCAAAAACATTCAGTACTTC
d_gene: TRBD1
j_gene: TRBJ2-4
abundance: -
v_gene: TRBV4-1

CDR3aa: CASSYKGGGTEAFF
CDR3nt: TGTGCCAGCAGCTACAAGGGGGGAGGGACTGAAGCTTTCTTT
d_gene: -
j_gene: TRBJ1-1
abundance: -
v_gene: TRBV7-8

CDR3aa: CASSLNRVGSGANVLTF
CDR3nt: TGTGCCAGCAGCTTAAACAGGGTGGGCTCTGGGGCCAACGTCCTGACTTTC
d_gene: -
j_gene: TRBJ2-6
abundance: -
v_gene: TRBV5-8

CDR3aa: CASSQDQGGNNYGYTF
CDR3nt: TGCGCCAGCAGCCAAGATCAAGGAGGGAATAACTATGGCTACACCTTC
d_gene: -
j_gene: TRBJ1-2
abundance: -
v_gene: TRBV4-1

CDR3aa: CSASSGIYGYTF
CDR3nt: TGCAGTGCTAGTTCCGGGATCTATGGCTACACCTTC
d_gene: -
j_gene: TRBJ1-2
abundance: -
v_gene: TRBV20-1

CDR3aa: CASSESRGLAGGSSYNEQFF
CDR3nt: TGCGCCAGCAGTGAGTCGAGGGGACTAGCGGGAGGAAGCTCCTACAATGAGCAGTTCTTC
d_gene: TRBD2
j_gene: TRBJ2-1
abundance: -
v_gene: TRBV10-1

CDR3aa: CASSSHRTSGIVSGELFF
CDR3nt: TGTGCCAGCAGTTCTCACAGGACTAGCGGGATTGTTTCCGGGGAGCTGTTTTTT
d_gene: TRBD2
j_gene: TRBJ2-2
abundance: -
v_gene: TRBV28

CDR3aa: CASSQDGASGRGDTQYF
CDR3nt: TGCGCCAGCAGCCAAGATGGCGCTAGCGGGAGGGGAGATACGCAGTATTTT
d_gene: TRBD2
j_gene: TRBJ2-3
abundance: -
v_gene: TRBV4-3

CDR3aa: CASSYDRVGTEAFF
CDR3nt: TGCGCCAGCAGCTACGACAGGGTCGGGACTGAAGCTTTCTTT
d_gene: TRBD1
j_gene: TRBJ1-1
abundance: -
v_gene: TRBV4-3

CDR3aa: CSVSDNSNQPQHF
CDR3nt: TGCAGCGTCTCGGACAATAGCAATCAGCCCCAGCATTTT
d_gene: -
j_gene: TRBJ1-5
abundance: -
v_gene: TRBV29-1